The clone carrying this TCR beta chain was recorded many times. This sample is part of a study of blood T cell repertoires in COVID-19. Study details: Whether acute or convalescent, the COVID-19 samples came from the United States, Italy and Spain. Nucleic acid was either cDNA or gDNA, and it came from T cells, B-cell-depleted T cells, or PBMCs.

The trim removed 0 bases at V and 7 bases at J, leaving 12 bases unmatched. The CDR3 is 17 amino acids. Germline V lookup: CDR1 SGHTA, CDR2 FQGTGA. Methods used by the authors: Reference gene primer amplification gave nucleated cell count estimates. Using immunoSEQ multiplex PCR, the repertoire was profiled, and TCRdb retains in-frame clones only, with some absent. V, J and clone size derive from that table, while D and trimming were established from the DNA sequence. The table records approximately 170,000 clones, about 74% of them present only once. The sample consisted of peripheral blood. The rearrangement links TRBV7-3 to TRBJ2-3; TRBD1 agrees at 8 bases. The sequence derives from an elderly woman with acute or convalescent COVID-19. CDR3 bases: TGTGCCAGCAGCTTAACGGAAGGGACAGGTTACCCTAATACGCAGTATTTT. It encodes CASSLTEGTGYPNTQYF.